This T cell receptor (beta chain) was captured by sequencing in a study of T cell responses to AZD1222 COVID-19 vaccine. Study-wide findings and caveats: There were mostly white British donors and more females than males, and clonal diversity was possibly underestimated. Regions 160-218 and 743-854 held dominance among vaccine-associated CD4 TCRs, which spanned spike. The study identified only six AZD1222 recipients as seropositive at baseline.

After removal of 0 bases from V and 4 bases from J, the junction contained 3 bases not matched to a gene. The CDR3 has 15 residues. The germline gives CDR1 SGHRS, CDR2 YFSETQ. For this clone: Antigen unknown.

Clones were sequenced by immunoSEQ multiplex PCR, and TCRdb holds only the in-frame ones, with some missing. Of 95,000 to 100,000 clones in the sample, 86% were seen once. The rearrangement uses TRBV5-1 and TRBJ2-7, with 11 bases identical to TRBD1. Source: peripheral blood, taken on day 0 of AZD1222 vaccination. This sequence was found in an adult in good health. CDR3 in amino acids: CASSLGTGGAYEQYF. The CDR3 DNA is TGCGCCAGCAGCTTGGGGACAGGGGGCGCATACGAGCAGTACTTC.